Below are 25 T cell receptor beta chains sequenced from a single sample in a study of CD8 T cells in ankylosing spondylitis. TCRdb re-derived calls from the 5' RACE reads in MiXCR, one entry per CDR3 protein. The data hold hundreds of thousands of distinct CDR3 sequences, with roughly 32% observed a single time. The sample taken for sequencing was blood, either unsorted or a sorted T cell fraction (not recorded which). All receptors derive from a male donor with ankylosing spondylitis or in good health (not recorded which).

In this sample, this clonotype turned up a few times. The CDR3 loop reads CASYTGADQPQHF. The DNA of the CDR3 is TGTGCCAGTTATACAGGGGCGGATCAGCCCCAGCATTTT. V gene TRBV12-3 or TRBV12-4 combines with J gene TRBJ1-5; TRBD1 matches 7 bases. The CDR3 length is 13 residues. V dropped 9 bases and J dropped 5; count of bases not matched to a gene: 7.

This chain uses TRBV15 with TRBJ2-5; TRBD2 agrees at 15 bases. CDR1 is LNHNV and CDR2 is YYDKDF in the germline V gene (reference sequence). CDR3 length: 18 residues. V was clipped by 2 bases and J by 2 bases; unmatched bases: 6. The DNA for the CDR3 is TGTGCCACCAGCAGATTGGGACTAGCGGGGGGACCTCAAGAGACCCAGTACTTC. Its protein product is CATSRLGLAGGPQETQYF.

The V call is TRBV5-1, the J call TRBJ2-4; 8 bases fit TRBD1. This CDR3 spans 15 amino acids. CDR1 and CDR2 from the germline V gene are SGHRS and YFSETQ. V was clipped by 3 bases and J by 8 bases; unmatched bases: 10. CDR3 bases: TGCGCCAGCAGCTGGGGGGACAGGTACCAAGACATTCAGTACTTC. Translation: CASSWGDRYQDIQYF.

The V gene is TRBV4-1, the J gene TRBJ2-7; perhaps TRBD2 as D (6 bases). This CDR3 has 17 residues. CDR1 and CDR2 (germline): MGHRA, YSYEKL. The ends were cut back, 3 bases at V and 2 bases at J, with 20 bases in the middle. CDR3 nucleotide sequence: TGCGCCAGCAGCCATGGGTGGGAGGCGCAGGGTACCTACGAGCAGTACTTC. Translated: CASSHGWEAQGTYEQYF.

The gene calls are TRBV6-1 and TRBJ1-1, with 7 nucleotides matching TRBD1. Per germline, CDR1 MNHNS and CDR2 SASEGT. This CDR3 has 14 residues. V shed 7 bases and J 3 bases; nucleotides not matched to a gene: 8. CDR3 bases: TGTGCCAGCAACCGACAGGGCGTCGACACTGAAGCTTTCTTT. Translated: CASNRQGVDTEAFF.

This clonotype was seen a few times. The rearrangement joins TRBV7-9 to TRBJ2-7, with TRBD2 matching over 7 bases. After removal of 3 bases from V and 3 bases from J, the junction contained 2 bases not matched to a gene. CDR3 length: 13 amino acids. Germline CDR1 reads SEHNR; CDR2 reads FQNEAQ (reference sequence). Written as DNA, the CDR3 is TGTGCCAGCAGCTTTGGGGAGGGCTACGAGCAGTACTTC. Amino acid sequence: CASSFGEGYEQYF. Complete variable domain (other parts from reference TRBV7-9 and TRBJ2-7): DTGVSQNPRHKITKRGQNVTFRCDPISEHNRLYWYRQTLGQGPEFLTYFQNEAQLEKSRLLSDRFSAERPKGSFSTLEIQRTEQGDSAMYLCASSFGEGYEQYFGPGTRLTVT.

This clonotype was recorded a few times. The rearrangement joins TRBV20-1 to TRBJ2-7; TRBD1 might be the D (5 bases). Germline V lookup: CDR1 DFQATT, CDR2 SNEGSKA (reference sequence). The CDR3 length is 12 residues. V dropped 5 bases and J dropped 3 bases, with 11 bases sitting between them. The CDR3 nucleotides read TGCAGTGCTGGAAAAGACAGCTACGAGCAGTACTTC. Translated, it gives CSAGKDSYEQYF.

The rearrangement uses TRBV6-5 and TRBJ1-6; 7 bases match TRBD1. CDR3 length: 15 amino acids. Trimming took 1 base from V and 9 from J; bases not matched to a gene: 6. The germline V gene encodes CDR1 MNHEY and CDR2 SVGAGI. The DNA of the CDR3 is TGTGCCAGCAGTTACTTTGGCAGGGGGGTTTCACCCCTCCACTTT. Amino acids: CASSYFGRGVSPLHF.

This clonotype has more than one count but fewer than ten. The V call is TRBV24-1, the J call TRBJ2-3; the D gene could be TRBD1 or TRBD2 (5 bases each). The CDR3 totals 11 residues. CDR1 and CDR2 (germline): KGHDR, SFDVKD. V dropped 5 bases and J dropped 11 bases, with 10 bases sitting between them. CDR3 in amino acids: CATSASGRQYF. The CDR3 DNA reads as TGTGCCACCAGTGCTTCGGGACGGCAGTATTTT.

Ten or more counts support this clonotype. The rearrangement links TRBV6-6 to TRBJ2-3; D possibly corresponds to TRBD1 (5 bases). Deletions cut 6 bases from V and 5 bases from J, with 6 bases between. Germline V gene data show CDR1 as MNHNY and CDR2 as SVGAGI (reference sequence). The CDR3 has 11 amino acids. The CDR3 nucleotides read TGTGCCAGCAGAGGGGTAGATACGCAGTATTTT. It specifies CASRGVDTQYF.

The rearrangement joins TRBV29-1 to TRBJ1-2; 7 nucleotides line up with TRBD1. The V gene's germline CDR1 is SQVTM and CDR2 ANQGSEA. This CDR3 comprises 14 residues. J lost 2 bases, V lost 6 bases, and 9 bases had no gene match. The DNA for the CDR3 is TGCAGCGTCAACCCCCGGGACAGAAACTATGGCTACACCTTC. Its protein product is CSVNPRDRNYGYTF.

The chain couples TRBV20-1 to TRBJ2-1, with 8 nucleotides matching TRBD1. This CDR3 has 15 amino acids. CDR1 DFQATT and CDR2 SNEGSKA come from the germline V gene (reference sequence). J was trimmed by 4 bases and V by 0 bases; bases with no gene match: 5. The CDR3 coding sequence is TGCAGTGCTAGAGATTACCGGACAGGGTACAATGAGCAGTTCTTC. Protein: CSARDYRTGYNEQFF.

In this sample, this clonotype turned up a few times. CDR3 bases: TGCAGCGTTGACACGACAGGGATGGAGACCCAGTACTTC. It specifies CSVDTTGMETQYF. The rearrangement links TRBV29-1 to TRBJ2-5, with TRBD1 matching 7 bases. Trimming took 3 bases from V and 5 from J; bases not matched to a gene: 6. Germline V CDR1 and CDR2: SQVTM, ANQGSEA. The CDR3 covers 13 residues.

This clonotype was counted a few times. The genes are TRBV27 and TRBJ2-2; no reliable D call. This CDR3 has 17 amino acids. The V and J ends lost 5 bases and 4 bases respectively, with 20 bases between them. The germline gives CDR1 MNHEY, CDR2 SMNVEV (reference sequence). CDR3 bases: TGTGCCAGCAGTCGATCCCCTAGGCTAGGGCCCACCGGGGAGCTGTTTTTT. Protein sequence: CASSRSPRLGPTGELFF.

In this sample, this clonotype turned up many times. The chain joins TRBV20-1 to TRBJ2-3; D is uncertain. The CDR3 totals 13 residues. Germline lookup yields CDR1 DFQATT and CDR2 SNEGSKA (reference sequence). Between the trimmed V and J ends, which lost 6 bases and 2 bases, there was a span of 12 bases. The CDR3 DNA reads TGCAGTGCCCTCGTAAATCCCACAGATACGCAGTATTTT. Translating it yields CSALVNPTDTQYF.

In its sample, this clonotype was seen a few times. The rearrangement uses TRBV29-1 and TRBJ2-3, with a weak D call TRBD2 (5 bases). CDR1 and CDR2 from the germline V gene are SQVTM and ANQGSEA. This CDR3 comprises 14 residues. Trimming stripped 4 bases from V and 4 bases from J, with 15 bases between. The CDR3 region has the DNA TGCAGCGTTGGGGCGGGTTTCTCCGCAGATACGCAGTATTTT. Its translation: CSVGAGFSADTQYF.

The rearrangement uses TRBV20-1 and TRBJ2-7; D perhaps matches TRBD2 (6 bases). Trimming took 4 bases from V and 0 from J, leaving 10 bases between them. The germline CDR1 and CDR2 sequences are DFQATT and SNEGSKA (reference sequence). The CDR3 is made up of 13 amino acids. CDR3 loop: CSANDGSSYEQYF. CDR3 sequence (DNA): TGCAGTGCTAATGACGGGAGCTCCTACGAGCAGTACTTC.

The genes are TRBV11-2 and TRBJ2-5; D call uncertain. The length of the CDR3 is 12 residues. V dropped 5 bases and J dropped 4 bases, with 8 bases sitting between them. The V gene's germline CDR1 is SGHAT and CDR2 FQNNGV. The CDR3 loop reads CASSPFGETQYF. DNA for the CDR3: TGTGCCAGCAGCCCCTTCGGAGAGACCCAGTACTTC. Filled out from reference TRBV11-2 and TRBJ2-5, the complete variable domain reads EAGVAQSPRYKIIEKRQSVAFWCNPISGHATLYWYQQILGQGPKLLIQFQNNGVVDDSQLPKDRFSAERLKGVDSTLKIQPAKLEDSAVYLCASSPFGETQYFGPGTRLLVL.

The J gene is TRBJ2-7, the V gene TRBV7-9, with D possibly being TRBD1 (6 bases). Deletions cut 6 bases from V and 5 bases from J, with 14 bases between. Germline V gene data show CDR1 as SEHNR and CDR2 as FQNEAQ (reference sequence). The CDR3 consists of 13 residues. The CDR3 region is CASRDSGVNEQYF. The CDR3 region has the DNA TGTGCCAGCAGGGACTCAGGGGTAAACGAGCAGTACTTC.

The count of this clonotype is one. This sequence joins TRBV7-8 and TRBJ2-7; the D gene is possibly TRBD2 (5 bases). Looked up from germline, CDR1 is SGHVS and CDR2 is FQNEAQ. The ends were cut back, 3 bases at V and 4 bases at J, with 16 bases in the middle. The CDR3 length is 15 residues. This CDR3 reads CASSFSTGSGYEQYF. As DNA, the CDR3 is TGTGCCAGCAGCTTCTCTACGGGGAGCGGATACGAGCAGTACTTC.

This clonotype has ten or more counts. The rearrangement links TRBV10-3 to TRBJ2-3; possibly TRBD1 for D (6 bases). Germline CDR1 is ENHRY and CDR2 is SYGVKD. The CDR3 extends over 12 amino acids. V was pared by 7 bases and J by 2 bases, with 7 bases between. The CDR3 DNA follows: TGTGCCATCAAGGGGGACACAGATACGCAGTATTTT. Amino acid sequence: CAIKGDTDTQYF.

The table lists this clonotype with a few counts. The CDR3, as DNA: TGTGCCAGCAGTTTAGGACTGGGCGCAGGGCCCCAGCATTTT. Translating gives CASSLGLGAGPQHF. The chain combines TRBV12-3 or TRBV12-4 with TRBJ1-5; D remains unclear. Between the trimmed V and J ends, which lost 1 base and 9 bases, there was a span of 13 bases. The CDR3 has 14 residues.

The chain joins TRBV5-4 to TRBJ2-1; tentative D call: TRBD1 (5 bases). V lost 4 bases to trimming and J lost 0 bases, with 14 bases between them. Per germline, CDR1 SGHNT and CDR2 YYREEE (reference sequence). The length of the CDR3 is 16 residues. The CDR3 region is CASSPTAPSSYNEQFF. As DNA, the CDR3 is TGTGCCAGCAGCCCGACAGCCCCAAGCTCCTACAATGAGCAGTTCTTC.

This clonotype has only a few counts. V and J are TRBV20-1 and TRBJ1-1; no reliable D call. Trimming removed 0 bases at V and 6 bases at J, with 17 bases between. This CDR3 comprises 15 residues. CDR1 is DFQATT and CDR2 is SNEGSKA in the germline V gene (reference sequence). The CDR3 spells CSARDAGNTIPEAFF. The DNA of the CDR3 is TGCAGTGCTAGAGATGCGGGGAACACAATCCCTGAAGCTTTCTTT.

The chain carries TRBV6-2 or TRBV6-3 and TRBJ2-2, with 8 bases fitting TRBD2. Germline trimming cut 0 bases from V and 4 bases from J; bases unmatched to any gene: 16. Germline CDR1 MNHEY, CDR2 SVGEGT. The CDR3 has 20 residues. Written as DNA, the CDR3 is TGTGCCAGCAGTTACTCGTTGGTCCGACGGGGGGGCCTACTCACCGGGGAGCTGTTTTTT. Its protein product is CASSYSLVRRGGLLTGELFF.